This TCR beta chain was identified in a study of cytomegalovirus exposure and HLA in healthy donors (dated by TCRdb to 2017 to 2019). In the study overall: An earlier analysis of approximately 640 of the donors reported about 290 Gb of sequence data and 100 million to 140 million unique TCR beta sequences from 150 million to 200 million T cells. Among the roughly 400 genotyped donors, around 79% belonged to the genetic ancestry cluster associated with self-reported Caucasian donors. HLA typing included class I and class II loci at four-digit resolution. The study combined high-throughput TCR immunosequencing, statistical association of individual TCRs with disease status, and machine learning to predict cytomegalovirus infection status. Typing coverage varied by locus: about 620-630 donors for A, B, C, DRB1 and DQB1; 500 to 550 for DQA1; about 570 for DPA1; roughly 450 for DPB1. The study profiled the T cell repertoires of under 700 subjects by immunosequencing and related them to cytomegalovirus serostatus. Four to six DR-DQ haplotypes were handled as single units for association and clustering, since linkage in the cohort was strong. Rather than using new phenotypic data, the later analysis identified candidate immune exposures from TCR beta sequences and from how often those sequences occurred across donors. All discovery cohort repertoires had been generated on a single sequencing platform. The aim of the study was to test whether cataloging public T cell receptors could identify signatures of past pathogen exposure. To decide whether each TCR beta V gene segment behaved as functional or pseudogenic, an earlier analysis of approximately 590 of the donors relied on high-throughput TCR beta sequencing. In a later genetic analysis, genome-wide SNP genotypes for about three fifths of the 666 donors were used, and that subset was treated as a discovery cohort. Around 320 gigabases of sequencing data and approximately 85 million unique TCR sequences were included in an early release covering around 650 HLA-typed donors. A separate validation cohort of approximately 130 different subjects was used in addition to the roughly 670-subject first cohort. Among a few hundred genotyped donors of the cohort, an average of around 240,000 unique TCR beta nucleotide sequences were sequenced per donor, roughly 20% of them non-productive. Alongside the repertoire data, information on donor age, sex, ethnicity and CMV serostatus was compiled. To study patterns of TCR occurrence, a later analysis re-analyzed previously published TCR beta repertoires from several hundred donors and added high-resolution HLA genotyping. Paper-wide results and their limitations: According to a later analysis, TCR association rates differed among HLA loci, with DRB1 alleles showing the most associated TCRs and HLA-C alleles showing the fewest. According to the authors, the approach could potentially be generalized to other disease states and immunological phenotypes. A later analysis associated 16,951 TCR beta sequences with specific HLA alleles at a false discovery rate of 0.05. Some 16 rarely observed V segments, including chromosome 9 orphons, were excluded from the earlier analysis of several hundred of the donors because counts were too low. The cohort was sequenced for TCR beta chains only, and without alpha or paired-chain data the features that could be detected were limited. Some IMGT-functional V segments, including TRBV6-2 and TRBV6-3, could not be distinguished by the 87-base-pair reads and were therefore excluded. A further reported finding was that TCR beta sequences accurately predicted the HLA-A and HLA-B alleles for most subjects in the first cohort. In a later genetic analysis, a missense DCLRE1C variant was associated with V-gene and J-gene trimming of TCR beta chains, and the association was replicated in an independent cohort. In a later analysis, HLA-associated TCR beta chains were found to be more clonally expanded and to have lower generation probabilities than equally common non-associated chains. The presence/absence analyses assumed that sequencing depth was roughly uniform across donors, and that assumption may not be true. Because HLA typing was missing for some donors at each locus, association tests included only the typed subset. Three of the identified cytomegalovirus-associated TCR beta chains were confirmed in vitro to be specific for cytomegalovirus antigens. A later analysis found that most CMV-associated TCR beta chains appeared HLA-restricted, with HLA associations seemingly driven largely by CMV exposure. The study listed 170 or so TCR beta chains as associated with cytomegalovirus. Linkage disequilibrium might explain the correlated functional status among segregating V segments, but an unknown experimental factor could not be excluded. A later analysis reported that several top co-occurrence clusters appeared linked to parvovirus B19, influenza, CMV and Epstein-Barr virus. In an earlier analysis of around 500 of the donors, most TCR beta V segments appeared in productive rearrangements about 87% or about 30% of the time, broadly matching IMGT annotations. According to a later genetic analysis, donors in an Asian-associated ancestry cluster had fewer N-insertions in productive TCRs than the roughly 670-donor mean. For the cohort, immune exposure information was limited to CMV serostatus. A group of highly shared sequence variants was considered likely to be a technical artifact of the sequencing pipeline. When HLA alleles, especially DR and DQ, strongly co-occurred, TCR associations were difficult to assign to individual alleles. Most TCR sequences were observed very rarely across donors, whereas some public TCRs were present in many individuals. The classifier was reported to diagnose cytomegalovirus status with high specificity and sensitivity in both the original and validation cohorts.

In regard to this clone: Its antigen is currently not known. No quality values exist for individual bases; no much larger clone is one base distant.

Library creation used the immunoSEQ multiplex PCR assay. The multiplex PCR relied on a mix of 60 forward primers for TCR Vbeta segments and 13 reverse primers for TCR Jbeta segments. A multiplex PCR assay on genomic DNA amplified the CDR3 region of rearranged TCR beta genes. Amplified TCR beta libraries were sequenced as 87-base-pair reads on the Illumina HiSeq System. As for how the authors treated the data: A later analysis counted approximately 74 million unique TCR beta chains across the 670 or so repertoires, and roughly 10 million of these chains were shared by at least two donors. A nearest-neighbor algorithm error-corrected the raw reads and collapsed the reads into unique sequences, merging closely related sequences to remove PCR and sequencing errors. To assign V, D and J gene segments, CDR3 sequences were aligned to IMGT reference sequences. Each retained sequence needed at least a six-nucleotide match to both a V gene segment and a J gene segment. A rearrangement was called productive if the CDR3 had no stop codons and remained in frame with V and J, and every other rearrangement was called non-productive. CDR3 was defined by IMGT convention, running from the second conserved V-encoded cysteine to the conserved J-encoded phenylalanine. The earlier analysis of more than 450 of the donors excluded sequences that lacked an unambiguous match to a single V gene segment. An earlier analysis of some 610 of the donors called V segments functional above 56.7% productive rearrangements and segregating when the between-donor standard deviation exceeded 5%. To diagnose cytomegalovirus status from the catalog of TCR beta chain sequences, a statistical classification framework was built. In a later analysis, TCR nucleotide sequences were compared against IMGT/GENE-DB human TR gene sequences so that V and J genes could be assigned. The TCRdist pipeline was used in a later analysis to assign CDR3 sequences and most-parsimonious VDJ recombination scenarios. In a later analysis, every TCR beta chain was defined by the combination of its CDR3 amino acid sequence and its V-gene family, and reads without a unique V-gene family were dropped. A later analysis removed several hundred highly shared, low-generation-probability nucleotide sequences to deal with suspected cross-contamination and a sequencing artifact. A later analysis calculated a clonal expansion index for each public chain from normalized within-repertoire ranks of inferred template counts. Generation probabilities in a later analysis came from a VDJ recombination model fitted to out-of-frame rearrangements, and those results were checked against IGoR. Hypergeometric tests were used in a later analysis to score TCR-TCR, TCR-HLA and TCR-CMV co-occurrence, with a repertoire-size bias correction applied to the TCR pairs. To estimate false discovery rates, a later analysis permuted the HLA or CMV assignments 20 times. In a later analysis, co-occurring TCRs were grouped with DBSCAN, and TCRdist sequence similarity was added when clustering was performed within HLA-allele-positive subsets. Repertoires with fewer than 30,000 or more than 120,000 public chains, plus five repertoires with anomalous nucleotide sharing, were excluded from co-occurrence clustering. TCRdb mirrors the immuneACCESS table, restricted to in-frame sequences. Some clones are absent from its copies; in checked studies, under half trace to an unresolved V gene, and the reason for the others is unknown. The D gene and trimming were derived from the DNA, and the V and J assignments and clone size from that table. This sample comprises over 200,000 clones, roughly 80% of them detected only once. Clones ranked in the top ten supply approximately 6.5% of the sample.

In total, about 650 healthy bone marrow donors made up the cohort. At the time of sampling, all cohort members were nominally healthy, though unrecorded immune exposures were likely present. The donor was CMV seropositive and was included in the group of approximately 300 seropositive cohort members. A peripheral blood sample was provided by each donor, and peripheral blood mononuclear cells were used for TCR beta sequencing. Genomic DNA was extracted from the blood cell samples with the Qiagen DNeasy Blood Extraction Kit. Deletion took 7 bases off V and 5 bases off J, with a span of 17 bases between the germline ends. In the germline V gene, CDR1 corresponds to SGHVS and CDR2 to FNYEAQ. The CDR3 covers 14 residues, taking in both the cysteine and the phenylalanine. The entry retains the CDR3 DNA only, 42 bases that are in frame from base 1.

The receptor chain draws on TRBV7-6 and TRBJ1-2; too little of a D gene remains to name it. The origin of this receptor is a man in his forties in good health and CMV-seropositive. The sample was PBMCs. For the CDR3, the sequence is CASTPEREEYGYTF. Here is the DNA: TGTGCCAGCACCCCCGAGAGGGAAGAGTATGGCTACACCTTC.